A selection of T cell receptor beta chains follows, all from one sample in a study of T-cell reconstitution after alpha-beta-depleted transplantation in children. A single record per CDR3 protein comes from TCRdb applying MiXCR to the PCR reads. The table has approximately 650,000 distinct CDR3 sequences, around 14% seen once. Source: PBMCs, taken before TCRalphabeta/CD19-depleted stem cell transplant. These receptors were collected from a girl aged 2 to 9 with congenital amegakaryocytic thrombocytopenia, due to receive a stem cell transplant. The conserved cysteine and the conserved F or W are not part of the CDR3 here. Size is omitted from some rows. Given values are once, few, many or a class for expanded clones.

CDR3: ASSLVDRVNEQF
size: -
V: TRBV7-9
J: TRBJ2-1

CDR3: SASTLAGNTGELF
size: few
V: TRBV20-1
J: TRBJ2-2

CDR3: SARDPAGGLYEQY
size: many
V: TRBV20-1
J: TRBJ2-7

CDR3: AISESGQGSEKLF
size: few
V: TRBV10-3
J: TRBJ1-4

CDR3: AISRQSQETQY
size: many
V: TRBV10-3
J: TRBJ2-5

CDR3: SASPRGGRAVDTQY
size: -
V: TRBV20-1
J: TRBJ2-3

CDR3: ASSQVLAGEETQY
size: many
V: TRBV4-1
J: TRBJ2-5

CDR3: ASRLVIYEQY
size: many
V: TRBV2
J: TRBJ2-7

CDR3: SVGGVDEQF
size: many
V: TRBV29-1
J: TRBJ2-1

CDR3: ASSPTSGIENEQF
size: -
V: TRBV11-3
J: TRBJ2-1